This T cell receptor beta chain came from a study of T cell responses to AZD1222 COVID-19 vaccine. Study as a whole: Investigators merged groups given second doses at roughly 4 or roughly 12 weeks. Overall study results and limits: Only a handful of people who got AZD1222 tested seropositive at baseline. Donors, mostly white British, included more females; clonal diversity was possibly underestimated.

Repertoires were generated with immunoSEQ multiplex PCR, while TCRdb's copy carries only in-frame clones and drops some. The repertoire has over 75,000 clones, about nine tenths of them found once; the top ten carry approximately 2%. Trimming stripped 0 bases from V and 7 bases from J, with 13 bases between. The CDR3 loop spans 15 amino acids. The germline CDR1 and CDR2 sequences are SGHDT and YYEEEE. Regarding this clone: What it binds is unknown.

The chain uses TRBV5-6 and TRBJ1-4; D is uncertain. The sample in question was peripheral blood, obtained on day 0 of AZD1222 vaccination. This TCR was sampled from an adult in good health. The CDR3 DNA reads TGTGCCAGCAGCTTGGGGACGGGGTTGGGTGAAAAACTGTTTTTT. This gives the protein CASSLGTGLGEKLFF. Based on the CDR3 plus reference TRBV5-6 and TRBJ1-4, the full variable domain is DAGVTQSPTHLIKTRGQQVTLRCSPKSGHDTVSWYQQALGQGPQFIFQYYEEEERQRGNFPDRFSGHQFPNYSSELNVNALLLGDSALYLCASSLGTGLGEKLFFGSGTQLSVL.